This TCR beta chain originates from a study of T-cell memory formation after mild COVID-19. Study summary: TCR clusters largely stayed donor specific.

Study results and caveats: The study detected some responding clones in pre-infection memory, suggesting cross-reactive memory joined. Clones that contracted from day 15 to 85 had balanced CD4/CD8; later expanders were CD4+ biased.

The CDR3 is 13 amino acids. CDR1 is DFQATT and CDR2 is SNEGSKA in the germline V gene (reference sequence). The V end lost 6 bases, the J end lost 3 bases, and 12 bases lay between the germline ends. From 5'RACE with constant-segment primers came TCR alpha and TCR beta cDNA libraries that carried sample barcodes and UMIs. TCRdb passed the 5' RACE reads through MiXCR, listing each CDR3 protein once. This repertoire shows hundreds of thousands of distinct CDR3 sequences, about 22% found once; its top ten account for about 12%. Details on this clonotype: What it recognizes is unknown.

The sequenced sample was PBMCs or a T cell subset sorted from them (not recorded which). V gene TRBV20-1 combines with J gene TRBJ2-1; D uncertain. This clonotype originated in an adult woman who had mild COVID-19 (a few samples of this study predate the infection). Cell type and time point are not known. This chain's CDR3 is CSAPTWSYNEQFF. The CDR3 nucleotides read TGCAGTGCACCAACGTGGAGCTACAATGAGCAGTTCTTC.